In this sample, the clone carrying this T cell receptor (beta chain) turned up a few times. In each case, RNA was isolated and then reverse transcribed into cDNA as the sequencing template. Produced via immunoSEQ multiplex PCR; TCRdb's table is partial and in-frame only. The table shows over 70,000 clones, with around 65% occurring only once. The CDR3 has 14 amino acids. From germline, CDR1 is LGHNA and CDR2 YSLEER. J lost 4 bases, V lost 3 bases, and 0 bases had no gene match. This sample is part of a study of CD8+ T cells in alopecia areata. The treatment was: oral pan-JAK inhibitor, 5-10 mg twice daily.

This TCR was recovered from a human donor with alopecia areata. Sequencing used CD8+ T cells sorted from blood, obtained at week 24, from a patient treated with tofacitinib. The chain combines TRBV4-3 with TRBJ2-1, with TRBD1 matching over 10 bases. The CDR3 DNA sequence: TGCGCCAGCAGCCAGGGACAGGGGTACAATGAGCAGTTCTTC. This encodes CASSQGQGYNEQFF.